Listed below are T cell receptor beta chains from one sample, sequenced in a study of T-cell reconstitution after alpha-beta-depleted transplantation in children. TCRdb reprocessed the PCR reads via MiXCR and lists one record per CDR3 protein. The table lists 300,000 to 400,000 distinct CDR3 sequences, under 20% of them singletons. The sample was PBMCs, mostly from graft donor cells, taken 360 days after TCRalphabeta/CD19-depleted stem cell transplant. The origin of the receptors is a male patient aged 2 to 10 who had a stem cell transplant for acute lymphoblastic leukemia, so the T cells may come from the graft donor. Both conserved end residues are part of each CDR3. D genes are given only for firm matches. A row's size may be missing; if present it is once, few, many or a size class.

v_gene: TRBV29-1; d_gene: -; abundance: few; j_gene: TRBJ2-5; CDR3nt: TGCAGCGTTGATCGGGCAGGGAAAGAGACCCAGTACTTC; CDR3aa: CSVDRAGKETQYF
v_gene: TRBV4-2; d_gene: TRBD1; abundance: few; j_gene: TRBJ1-3; CDR3nt: TGTGCCAGCAGCCAAAGACAGGGGACACAAAACACCATATATTTT; CDR3aa: CASSQRQGTQNTIYF
v_gene: TRBV10-3; d_gene: TRBD2; abundance: many; j_gene: TRBJ2-7; CDR3nt: TGTGCCATCAAAGGACTAGCGGGAGAATACGAGCAGTACTTC; CDR3aa: CAIKGLAGEYEQYF
v_gene: TRBV6-6; d_gene: -; abundance: -; j_gene: TRBJ1-2; CDR3nt: TGTGCCAGCAAGCACGTGGGGGACTATGGCTACACCTTC; CDR3aa: CASKHVGDYGYTF
v_gene: TRBV7-2; d_gene: TRBD2; abundance: many; j_gene: TRBJ2-3; CDR3nt: TGTGCCAGCAGCTTATGGCGGGAGAGCATCACAGATACGCAGTATTTT; CDR3aa: CASSLWRESITDTQYF
v_gene: TRBV30; d_gene: -; abundance: few; j_gene: TRBJ1-2; CDR3nt: TGTGCCTGGAGGTTTGACAGACTCCCTAACTATGGCTACACCTTC; CDR3aa: CAWRFDRLPNYGYTF
v_gene: TRBV15; d_gene: TRBD2; abundance: few; j_gene: TRBJ2-1; CDR3nt: TGTGCCACCAGCAGAGTCCTAGCGGGTCTCTACAATGAGCAGTTCTTC; CDR3aa: CATSRVLAGLYNEQFF
v_gene: TRBV19; d_gene: TRBD2; abundance: -; j_gene: TRBJ2-7; CDR3nt: TGTGCCAGTAGTACCCGGACTAGCGGTACCTACGAGCAGTACTTC; CDR3aa: CASSTRTSGTYEQYF
v_gene: TRBV4-1; d_gene: TRBD1; abundance: many; j_gene: TRBJ1-1; CDR3nt: TGCGCCAGCAGCCCACACCGTGGACAGGGGCCGCGGGGGTACACTGAAGCTTTCTTT; CDR3aa: CASSPHRGQGPRGYTEAFF
v_gene: TRBV29-1; d_gene: -; abundance: -; j_gene: TRBJ2-5; CDR3nt: TGCAGCGCCGAAGGTCGGACAGGCGGGGACCAAGAGACCCAGTACTTC; CDR3aa: CSAEGRTGGDQETQYF
v_gene: TRBV20-1; d_gene: -; abundance: many; j_gene: TRBJ2-5; CDR3nt: TGCAGTGCTAGTCGAGGGTACCAAGAGACCCAGTACTTC; CDR3aa: CSASRGYQETQYF
v_gene: TRBV4-1; d_gene: TRBD2; abundance: -; j_gene: TRBJ2-1; CDR3nt: TGCGCCAGCAGCCAAAGAGGACTAGCGGGAGCCCCCTCCTACAATGAGCAGTTCTTC; CDR3aa: CASSQRGLAGAPSYNEQFF
v_gene: TRBV7-2; d_gene: TRBD2; abundance: -; j_gene: TRBJ2-5; CDR3nt: TGTGCCAGCAGCTTAGTAGGGCGACTAGCGCAAGAGACCCAGTACTTC; CDR3aa: CASSLVGRLAQETQYF
v_gene: TRBV10-3; d_gene: -; abundance: few; j_gene: TRBJ2-7; CDR3nt: TGTGCCATCAGTGAGTCGAGGCAGGGCTACGAGCAGTACTTC; CDR3aa: CAISESRQGYEQYF